This T cell receptor beta chain came from a study of PD-1 blockade in classical Hodgkin lymphoma. The CDR3 loop spans 15 amino acids. Germline CDR1 and CDR2: MDHEN and SYDVKM. V gave up 8 bases and J gave up 1 base; unmatched junction bases: 7. Assay: immunoSEQ multiplex PCR; the TCRdb copy retains only in-frame clones and omits some. The data hold some 52,000 clones, with approximately 86% observed a single time. The time point: cycle 4 day 1 (C4D1), after 6 weeks of nivolumab. All patients relapsed after autologous stem cell transplantation, and brentuximab vedotin exposure varied. The rearrangement joins TRBV28 to TRBJ2-7; TRBD2 aligns across 11 bases. The source was peripheral blood mononuclear cells (PBMCs), collected before the fourth cycle of nivolumab. This receptor was identified in a human donor with classical Hodgkin lymphoma. The CDR3 DNA is TGTGCCAGCGGACCGGGACTAGCGGTATCCTACGAGCAGTACTTC. Its translation: CASGPGLAVSYEQYF.